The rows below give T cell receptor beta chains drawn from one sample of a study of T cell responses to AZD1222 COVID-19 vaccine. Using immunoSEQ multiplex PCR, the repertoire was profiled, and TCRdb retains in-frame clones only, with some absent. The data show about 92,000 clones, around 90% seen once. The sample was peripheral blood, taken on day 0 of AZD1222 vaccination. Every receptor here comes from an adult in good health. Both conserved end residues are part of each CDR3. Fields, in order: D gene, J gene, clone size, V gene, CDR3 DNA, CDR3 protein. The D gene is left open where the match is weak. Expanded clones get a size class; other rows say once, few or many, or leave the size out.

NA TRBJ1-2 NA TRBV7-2 TGTGCCAGCAGCTTCGAGAGTGGCTACACCTTC CASSFESGYTF
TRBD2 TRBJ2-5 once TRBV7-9 TGTGCCAGCAGCTTAGTCCTAGCGGGGCAAGAGACCCAGTACTTC CASSLVLAGQETQYF
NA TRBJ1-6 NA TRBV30 TGTGCCTGGGGACTTAAACCGAGACCAAACTATAATTCACCCCTCCACTTT CAWGLKPRPNYNSPLHF
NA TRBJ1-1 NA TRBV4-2 TGTGCCAGCACTCGGACGGCGGGTGGAGTCACTGAAGCTTTCTTT CASTRTAGGVTEAFF
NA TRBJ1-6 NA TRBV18 TGTGCCAGCTCACGGGACTCCCACTATAATTCACCCCTCCACTTT CASSRDSHYNSPLHF
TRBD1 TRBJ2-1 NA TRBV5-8 TGTGCCAGCAGCTTGGCCGGGACAGCAATCAATGAGCAGTTCTTC CASSLAGTAINEQFF
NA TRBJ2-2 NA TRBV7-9 TGTGCCAGCAGCTTAGGCGGGGGCGGCACCGGGGAGCTGTTTTTT CASSLGGGGTGELFF
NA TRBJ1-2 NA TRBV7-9 TGTGCCAGCAGCTTAGAGGGTTGGGGCTACACCTTC CASSLEGWGYTF
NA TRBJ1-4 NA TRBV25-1 TGTGCCAGCAGTGTTGGCAGAACTAATACTAATGAAAAACTGTTTTTT CASSVGRTNTNEKLFF
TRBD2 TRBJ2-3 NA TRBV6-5 TGTGCCAGCGGCCAGCGGGGGGGTACAGATACGCAGTATTTT CASGQRGGTDTQYF
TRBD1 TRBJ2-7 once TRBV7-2 TGTGCCAGCAGCCATACCGGGACAGGATACTACGAGCAGTACTTC CASSHTGTGYYEQYF
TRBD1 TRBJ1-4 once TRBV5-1 TGCGCCAGCAGCCCAGGACAGGGGGCTAATGAAAAACTGTTTTTT CASSPGQGANEKLFF
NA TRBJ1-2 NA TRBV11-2 TGTGCCAGCAGCTTAGATTTGGCAGGGACTTACTATGGCTACACCTTC CASSLDLAGTYYGYTF
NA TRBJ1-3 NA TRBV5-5 TGTGCCAGCAGCTTGTTAAATCCGCACTCTGGAAACACCATATATTTT CASSLLNPHSGNTIYF
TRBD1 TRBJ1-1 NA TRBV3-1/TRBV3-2 TGTGCCAGCAGCCAAGGGACAGGGGGCACTGAAGCTTTCTTT CASSQGTGGTEAFF
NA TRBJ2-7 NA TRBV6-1 TGTGCCAGCAGTGAAGCTGGGGATTACGAGCAGTACTTC CASSEAGDYEQYF
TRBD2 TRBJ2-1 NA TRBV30 TGTGCCTGGACTTCCCTTCTGGCGGGGGTTTACAATGAGCAGTTCTTC CAWTSLLAGVYNEQFF
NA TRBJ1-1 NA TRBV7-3 TGTGCCAGCCCCCCGGGAGATGAAGCTTTCTTT CASPPGDEAFF
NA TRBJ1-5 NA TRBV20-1 TGCAGTGCTAGTAAAGGTAGCAATCAGCCCCAGCATTTT CSASKGSNQPQHF
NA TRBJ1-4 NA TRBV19 TGTGCCACTAAAACCGGGACGGACGAAAAACTGTTTTTT CATKTGTDEKLFF
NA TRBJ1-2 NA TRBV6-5 TGTGCCACCAGAGCAGGCGGGGGTAACTATGGCTACACCTTC CATRAGGGNYGYTF
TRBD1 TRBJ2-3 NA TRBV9 TGTGCCAGCAGCGTAGGACAGGGGCGAGACACGCAGTATTTT CASSVGQGRDTQYF
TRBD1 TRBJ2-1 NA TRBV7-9 TGTGCCAGCAGCTTAGAAGAGCAGGGGGCTTCTTCGGAGCAGTTCTTC CASSLEEQGASSEQFF
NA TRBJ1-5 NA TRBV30 TGTGCCTGGAGTAGGACCGATAGCAATCAGCCCCAGCATTTT CAWSRTDSNQPQHF
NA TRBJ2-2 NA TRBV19 TGTGCCAGTAGTATTTCCGGCCGAGGGGTAGGCGGGGAGCTGTTTTTT CASSISGRGVGGELFF
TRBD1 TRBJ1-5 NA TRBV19 TGTGCCAGTAGTAGACAGGGGAAAGGGTTGGATCAGCCCCAGCATTTT CASSRQGKGLDQPQHF